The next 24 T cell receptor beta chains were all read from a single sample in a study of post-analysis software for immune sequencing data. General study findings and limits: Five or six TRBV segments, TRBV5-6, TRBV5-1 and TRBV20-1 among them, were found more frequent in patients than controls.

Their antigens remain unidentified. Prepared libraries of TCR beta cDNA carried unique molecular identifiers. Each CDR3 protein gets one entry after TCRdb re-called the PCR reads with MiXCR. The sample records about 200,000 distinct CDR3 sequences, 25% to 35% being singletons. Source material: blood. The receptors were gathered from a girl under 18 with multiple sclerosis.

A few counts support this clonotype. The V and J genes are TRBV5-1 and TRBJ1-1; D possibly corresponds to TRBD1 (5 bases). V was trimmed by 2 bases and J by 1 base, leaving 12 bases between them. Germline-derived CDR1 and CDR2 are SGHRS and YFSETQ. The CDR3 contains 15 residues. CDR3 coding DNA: TGCGCCAGCAGCTTTCGCGGGGGTTCGAACACTGAAGCTTTCTTT. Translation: CASSFRGGSNTEAFF.

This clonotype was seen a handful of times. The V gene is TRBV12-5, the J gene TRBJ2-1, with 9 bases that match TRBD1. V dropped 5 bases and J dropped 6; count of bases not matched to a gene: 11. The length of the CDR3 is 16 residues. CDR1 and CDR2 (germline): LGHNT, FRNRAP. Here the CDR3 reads CASGPGRDRASNEQFF. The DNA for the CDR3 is TGTGCTAGTGGTCCCGGTAGGGACAGGGCCAGCAATGAGCAGTTCTTC.

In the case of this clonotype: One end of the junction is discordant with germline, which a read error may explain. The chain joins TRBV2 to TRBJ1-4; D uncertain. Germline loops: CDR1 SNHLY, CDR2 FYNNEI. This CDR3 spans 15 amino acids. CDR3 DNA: TGTGCCAGCAGTGAATTTGGCATTACGAATGAAAATCTGTTTTTT. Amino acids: CASSEFGITNENLFF.

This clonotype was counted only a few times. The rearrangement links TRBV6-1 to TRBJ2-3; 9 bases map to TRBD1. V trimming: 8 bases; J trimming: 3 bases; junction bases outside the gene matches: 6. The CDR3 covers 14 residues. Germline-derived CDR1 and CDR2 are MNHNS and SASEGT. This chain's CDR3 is CASGGQGKTDTQYF. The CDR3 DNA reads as TGTGCCAGCGGCGGACAGGGGAAGACAGATACGCAGTATTTT.

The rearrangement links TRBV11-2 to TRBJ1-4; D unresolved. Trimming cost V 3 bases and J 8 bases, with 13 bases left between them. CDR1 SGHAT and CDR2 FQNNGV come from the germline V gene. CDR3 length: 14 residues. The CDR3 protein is CASSFSTEGEKLFF. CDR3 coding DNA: TGTGCCAGCAGCTTTAGCACAGAAGGCGAAAAACTGTTTTTT.

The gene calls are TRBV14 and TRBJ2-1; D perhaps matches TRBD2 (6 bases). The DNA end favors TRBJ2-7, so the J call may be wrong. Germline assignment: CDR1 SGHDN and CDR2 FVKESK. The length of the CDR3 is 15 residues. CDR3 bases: TGTGCCAGCAAGCTTAGCGGCCACGATTACAATGAGCAGTACTTC. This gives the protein CASKLSGHDYNEQYF.

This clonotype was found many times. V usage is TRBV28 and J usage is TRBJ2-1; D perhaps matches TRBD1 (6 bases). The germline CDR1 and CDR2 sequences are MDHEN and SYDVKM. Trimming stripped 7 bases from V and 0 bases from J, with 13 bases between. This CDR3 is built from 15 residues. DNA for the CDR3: TGTGCCAGCATTCGGGGACAAAGCTCCTACAATGAGCAGTTCTTC. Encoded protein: CASIRGQSSYNEQFF.

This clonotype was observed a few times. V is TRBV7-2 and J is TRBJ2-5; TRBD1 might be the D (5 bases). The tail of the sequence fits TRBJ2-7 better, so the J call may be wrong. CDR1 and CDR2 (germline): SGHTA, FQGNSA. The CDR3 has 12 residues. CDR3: CASSWGESEQYF. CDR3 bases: TGTGCCAGCAGCTGGGGCGAGAGCGAGCAGTACTTC.

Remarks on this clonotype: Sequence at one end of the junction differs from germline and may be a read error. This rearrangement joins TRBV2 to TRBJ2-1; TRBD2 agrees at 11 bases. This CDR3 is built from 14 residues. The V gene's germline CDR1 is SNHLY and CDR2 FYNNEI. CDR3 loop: CACSVTSGSHEQFF. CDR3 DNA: TGTGCCTGCAGTGTCACTAGCGGGAGTCATGAACAGTTCTTC.

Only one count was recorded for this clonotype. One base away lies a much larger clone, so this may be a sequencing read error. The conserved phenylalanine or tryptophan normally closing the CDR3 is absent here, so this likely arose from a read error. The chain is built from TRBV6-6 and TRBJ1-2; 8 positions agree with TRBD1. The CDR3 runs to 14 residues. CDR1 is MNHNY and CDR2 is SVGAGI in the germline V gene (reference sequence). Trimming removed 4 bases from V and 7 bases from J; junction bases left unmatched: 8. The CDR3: CASSSRRGLTGYTY. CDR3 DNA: TGTGCCAGCAGTTCGCGCAGGGGGCTAACTGGCTACACCTAC.

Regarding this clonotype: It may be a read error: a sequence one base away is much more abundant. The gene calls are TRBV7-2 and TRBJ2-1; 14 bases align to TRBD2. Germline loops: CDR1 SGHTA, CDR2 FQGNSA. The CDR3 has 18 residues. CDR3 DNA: TGTGCCAGCAGCTTAGCTCCATCGGGACTAGCGGGAGTGAATGAGCAGCTCTTC. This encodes CASSLAPSGLAGVNEQLF.

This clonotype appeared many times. For the CDR3, the DNA is TGTGCCAGCAGATCTCAGGGGACATTAGATCAGCCCCAGCATTTT. Its translation: CASRSQGTLDQPQHF. This chain connects TRBV12-3 or TRBV12-4 to TRBJ1-5, with D maybe TRBD1 (6 bases). This CDR3 region has 15 residues. Deletions cut 6 bases from V and 5 bases from J, with 17 bases between.

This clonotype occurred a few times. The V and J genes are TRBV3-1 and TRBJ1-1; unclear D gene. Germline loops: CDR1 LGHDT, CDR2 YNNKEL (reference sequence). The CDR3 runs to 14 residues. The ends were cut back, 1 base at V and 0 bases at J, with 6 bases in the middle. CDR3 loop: CASSQARLNTEAFF. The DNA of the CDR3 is TGTGCCAGCAGCCAAGCTCGGCTGAACACTGAAGCTTTCTTT.

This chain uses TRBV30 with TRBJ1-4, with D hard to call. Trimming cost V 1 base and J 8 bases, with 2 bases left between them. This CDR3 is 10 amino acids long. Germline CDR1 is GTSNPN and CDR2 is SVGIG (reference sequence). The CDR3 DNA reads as TGTGCCTGGAGTGCCGAAAAACTGTTTTTT. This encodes CAWSAEKLFF. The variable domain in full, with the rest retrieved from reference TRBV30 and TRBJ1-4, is SQTIHQWPATLVQPVGSPLSLECTVEGTSNPNLYWYRQAAGRGLQLLFYSVGIGQISSEVPQNLSASRPQDRQFILSSKKLLLSDSGFYLCAWSAEKLFFGSGTQLSVL.

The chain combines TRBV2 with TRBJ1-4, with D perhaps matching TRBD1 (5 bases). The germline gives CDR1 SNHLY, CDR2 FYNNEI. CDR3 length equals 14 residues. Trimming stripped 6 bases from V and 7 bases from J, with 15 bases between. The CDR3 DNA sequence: TGTGCCAGCAGCCGGACCTTCGGGGGTGAAAAACTGTTTTTT. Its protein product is CASSRTFGGEKLFF.

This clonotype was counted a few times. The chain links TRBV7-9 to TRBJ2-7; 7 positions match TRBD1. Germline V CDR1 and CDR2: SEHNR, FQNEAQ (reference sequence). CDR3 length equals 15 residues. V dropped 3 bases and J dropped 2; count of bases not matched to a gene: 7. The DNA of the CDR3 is TGTGCCAGCAGCTTCGTTACGGGACAGACCTACGAGCAGTACTTC. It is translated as CASSFVTGQTYEQYF.

CDR3 nucleotides: TGTGCCAGCAGCTTAGCTCCGAGGGGCCCGGGGAATGAGCAGTTCTTC. Its protein is CASSLAPRGPGNEQFF. This rearrangement joins TRBV7-2 to TRBJ2-1, with D possibly called TRBD1 or TRBD2 (5 bases each). The V and J ends lost 0 bases and 7 bases respectively, with 16 bases between them. Germline V CDR1 and CDR2: SGHTA, FQGNSA. This CDR3 is 16 amino acids long.

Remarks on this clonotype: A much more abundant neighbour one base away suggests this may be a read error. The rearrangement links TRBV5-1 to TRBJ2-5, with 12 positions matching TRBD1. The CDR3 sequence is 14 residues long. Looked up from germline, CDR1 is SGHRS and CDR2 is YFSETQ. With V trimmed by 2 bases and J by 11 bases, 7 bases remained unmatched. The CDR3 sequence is CASSFGTGGYKQYF. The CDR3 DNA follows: TGCGCCAGCAGCTTTGGGACAGGGGGCTACAAGCAGTACTTC. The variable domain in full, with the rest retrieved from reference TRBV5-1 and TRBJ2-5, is KAGVTQTPRYLIKTRGQQVTLSCSPISGHRSVSWYQQTPGQGLQFLFEYFSETQRNKGNFPGRFSGRQFSNSRSEMNVSTLELGDSALYLCASSFGTGGYKQYFGPGTRLLVL.

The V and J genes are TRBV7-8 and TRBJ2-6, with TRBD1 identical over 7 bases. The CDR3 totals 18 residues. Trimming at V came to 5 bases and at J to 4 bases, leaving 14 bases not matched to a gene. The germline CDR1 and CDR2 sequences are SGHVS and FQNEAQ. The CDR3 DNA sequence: TGTGCCAGCAGCCGAGACAGGGCGATAGGGTCGGGGGCCAACGTCCTGACTTTC. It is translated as CASSRDRAIGSGANVLTF.

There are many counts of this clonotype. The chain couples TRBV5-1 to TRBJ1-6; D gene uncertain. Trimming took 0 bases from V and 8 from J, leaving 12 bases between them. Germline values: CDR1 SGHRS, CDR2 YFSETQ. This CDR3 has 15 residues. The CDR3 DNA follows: TGCGCCAGCAGCTTGGTTCAGCCTCCTTATTCACCCCTCCACTTT. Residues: CASSLVQPPYSPLHF.

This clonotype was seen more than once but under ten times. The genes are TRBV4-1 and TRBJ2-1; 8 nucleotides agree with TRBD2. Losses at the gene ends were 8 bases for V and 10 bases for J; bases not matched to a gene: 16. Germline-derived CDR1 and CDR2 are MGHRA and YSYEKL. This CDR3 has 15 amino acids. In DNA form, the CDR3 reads TGCGCCAGCGCAACGGGACTAGGCCCACCAATCGAGCAGTTCTTC. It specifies CASATGLGPPIEQFF.

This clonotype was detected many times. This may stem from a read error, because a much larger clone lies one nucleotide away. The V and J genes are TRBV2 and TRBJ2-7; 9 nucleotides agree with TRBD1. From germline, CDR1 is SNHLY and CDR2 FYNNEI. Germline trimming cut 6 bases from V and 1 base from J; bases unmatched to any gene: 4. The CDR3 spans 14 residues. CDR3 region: CASRGTGTSYEQYF. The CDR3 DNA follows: TGTGCCAGCAGGGGGACAGGGACGTCCTACGAGCAGTACTTC. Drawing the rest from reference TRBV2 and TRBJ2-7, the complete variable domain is EPEVTQTPSHQVTQMGQEVILRCVPISNHLYFYWYRQILGQKVEFLVSFYNNEISEKSEIFDDQFSVERPDGSNFTLKIRSTKLEDSAMYFCASRGTGTSYEQYFGPGTRLTVT.

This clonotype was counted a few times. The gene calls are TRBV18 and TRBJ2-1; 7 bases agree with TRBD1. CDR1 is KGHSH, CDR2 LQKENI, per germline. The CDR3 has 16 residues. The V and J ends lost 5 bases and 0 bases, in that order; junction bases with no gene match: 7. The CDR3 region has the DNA TGTGCCAGCTCAGCAATCAGGGGGAGCTCCTACAATGAGCAGTTCTTC. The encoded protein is CASSAIRGSSYNEQFF.

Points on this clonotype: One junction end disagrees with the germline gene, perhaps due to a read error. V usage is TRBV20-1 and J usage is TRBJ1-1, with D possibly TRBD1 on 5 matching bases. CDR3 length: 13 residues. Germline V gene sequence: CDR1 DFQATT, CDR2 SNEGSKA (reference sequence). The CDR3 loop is CSAPSGANTVAFF. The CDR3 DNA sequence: TGCAGTGCTCCGAGTGGGGCGAACACTGTAGCTTTCTTT.